This entry lists 5 T cell receptor beta chains sequenced from one sample in a study of cytotoxic CD8 clonotypes in ibrutinib-treated CLL. Libraries were prepared by immunoSEQ multiplex PCR; TCRdb keeps only in-frame clonotypes and omits some of them. The sample consists of more than 85,000 clones, more than 75% of them appearing once. Sequenced here: PBMCs, sampled after 12 months of ibrutinib treatment. The receptors were gathered from a human donor with chronic lymphocytic leukemia.

CDR3 sequence reads: CASSPSGTDTQYF. In DNA form, the CDR3 reads TGTGCCAGCAGTCCTTCAGGGACAGATACGCAGTATTTT. V and J are TRBV28 and TRBJ2-3, with a weak D call TRBD1 (5 bases). The CDR3 loop spans 13 amino acids. Looked up from germline, CDR1 is MDHEN and CDR2 is SYDVKM. The V end lost 5 bases, the J end lost 3 bases, and 9 bases lay between the germline ends.

There are a few counts of this clone. This chain joins TRBV28 and TRBJ1-4, with D possibly TRBD1 on 5 matching bases. The CDR3 loop spans 16 amino acids. V gave up 6 bases and J gave up 6 bases, with 20 bases separating them. Germline V lookup: CDR1 MDHEN, CDR2 SYDVKM. CDR3: CASSRAGGGEDEKLFF. CDR3 nucleotides: TGTGCCAGCAGCAGGGCAGGCGGTGGGGAAGATGAAAAACTGTTTTTT.

The chain carries TRBV7-3 and TRBJ2-5, with D perhaps given as TRBD1 or TRBD2 (5 bases each). The V and J ends lost 2 bases and 1 base respectively, with 8 bases between them. CDR1 is SGHTA and CDR2 is FQGTGA in the germline V gene. The CDR3 runs to 14 residues. CDR3 sequence: CASSLGGPQETQYF. The CDR3 nucleotides are TGTGCCAGCAGCTTAGGGGGACCCCAAGAGACCCAGTACTTC.

This sequence joins TRBV6-6 and TRBJ1-1, with D unresolved. Trimming left V 11 bases short and J 1 base short, with 11 bases between. Germline V gives CDR1 MNHNY, CDR2 SVGAGI (reference sequence). CDR3 length equals 12 residues. The CDR3 spells CAGSGGNTEAFF. Written as DNA, the CDR3 is TGTGCCGGTAGCGGTGGGAACACTGAAGCTTTCTTT.

The chain is built from TRBV19 and TRBJ1-2; 11 bases align to TRBD1. Trimming removed 4 bases from V and 4 bases from J; junction bases left unmatched: 8. There are 16 residues in the CDR3. Germline assignment: CDR1 LNHDA and CDR2 SQIVND (reference sequence). In DNA form, the CDR3 reads TGTGCCAGTAGTACAGTTAAGGGACAGGGGGGCTATGGCTACACCTTC. Translating it yields CASSTVKGQGGYGYTF.